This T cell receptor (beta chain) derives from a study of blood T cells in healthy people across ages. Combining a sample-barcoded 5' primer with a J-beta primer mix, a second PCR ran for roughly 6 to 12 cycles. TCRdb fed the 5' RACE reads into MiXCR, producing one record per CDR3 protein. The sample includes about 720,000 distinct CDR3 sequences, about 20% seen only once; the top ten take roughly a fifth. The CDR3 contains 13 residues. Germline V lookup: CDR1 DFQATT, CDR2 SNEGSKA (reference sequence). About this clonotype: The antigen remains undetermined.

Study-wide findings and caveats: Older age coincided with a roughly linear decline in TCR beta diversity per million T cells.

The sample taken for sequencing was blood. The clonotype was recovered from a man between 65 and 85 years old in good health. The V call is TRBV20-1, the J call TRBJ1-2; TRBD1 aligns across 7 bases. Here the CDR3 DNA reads TGCAGGGCCGAACAGGGGACTAGGTATGGCTACACCTTC. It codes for CRAEQGTRYGYTF.